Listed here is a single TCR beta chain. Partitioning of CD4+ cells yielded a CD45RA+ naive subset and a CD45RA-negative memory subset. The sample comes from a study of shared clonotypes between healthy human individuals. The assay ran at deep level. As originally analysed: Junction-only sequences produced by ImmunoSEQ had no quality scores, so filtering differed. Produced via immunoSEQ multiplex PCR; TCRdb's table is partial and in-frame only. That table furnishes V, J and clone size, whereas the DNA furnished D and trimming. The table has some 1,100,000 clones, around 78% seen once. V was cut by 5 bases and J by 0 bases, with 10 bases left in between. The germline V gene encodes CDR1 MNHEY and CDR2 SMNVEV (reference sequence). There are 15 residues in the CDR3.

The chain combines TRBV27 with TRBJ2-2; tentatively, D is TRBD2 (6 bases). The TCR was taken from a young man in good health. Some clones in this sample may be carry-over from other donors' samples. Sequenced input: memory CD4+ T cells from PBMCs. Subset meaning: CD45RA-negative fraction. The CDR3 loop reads CASSLRTTNTGELFF. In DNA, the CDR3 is TGTGCCAGCAGTCTAAGGACTACGAACACCGGGGAGCTGTTTTTT.